This TCR beta chain comes out of a study of T-cell memory formation after mild COVID-19. Constant-segment primers served in 5'RACE that generated TCR alpha and TCR beta cDNA libraries bearing sample barcodes and UMIs. One entry per CDR3 protein, called by TCRdb with MiXCR from the 5' RACE reads. The repertoire holds 190,000 or so distinct CDR3 sequences, with around 21% as singletons. Study-wide results and caveats: While clones contracting from day 15 to 85 were balanced between CD4 and CD8, later expanders leaned CD4+. The finding that pre-infection memory included some responding clones suggested that cross-reactive memory joined.

A note on this clonotype: The antigen is unknown.

This receptor was obtained from an adult woman who had mild COVID-19 (a few samples of this study predate the infection). Cell type and time point are not known. The sample taken for sequencing was PBMCs or a T cell subset sorted from them (not recorded which).

In DNA, the CDR3 is TGCAGTGCTTTGACAGGGTATAGCAATCAGCCCCAGCATTTT. Amino acids: CSALTGYSNQPQHF. This rearrangement joins TRBV20-1 to TRBJ1-5, with TRBD1 matching over 7 bases. With 5 bases clipped from V and 0 bases from J, the junction kept 4 bases outside the gene matches. From germline, CDR1 is DFQATT and CDR2 SNEGSKA (reference sequence). The CDR3 consists of 14 residues.